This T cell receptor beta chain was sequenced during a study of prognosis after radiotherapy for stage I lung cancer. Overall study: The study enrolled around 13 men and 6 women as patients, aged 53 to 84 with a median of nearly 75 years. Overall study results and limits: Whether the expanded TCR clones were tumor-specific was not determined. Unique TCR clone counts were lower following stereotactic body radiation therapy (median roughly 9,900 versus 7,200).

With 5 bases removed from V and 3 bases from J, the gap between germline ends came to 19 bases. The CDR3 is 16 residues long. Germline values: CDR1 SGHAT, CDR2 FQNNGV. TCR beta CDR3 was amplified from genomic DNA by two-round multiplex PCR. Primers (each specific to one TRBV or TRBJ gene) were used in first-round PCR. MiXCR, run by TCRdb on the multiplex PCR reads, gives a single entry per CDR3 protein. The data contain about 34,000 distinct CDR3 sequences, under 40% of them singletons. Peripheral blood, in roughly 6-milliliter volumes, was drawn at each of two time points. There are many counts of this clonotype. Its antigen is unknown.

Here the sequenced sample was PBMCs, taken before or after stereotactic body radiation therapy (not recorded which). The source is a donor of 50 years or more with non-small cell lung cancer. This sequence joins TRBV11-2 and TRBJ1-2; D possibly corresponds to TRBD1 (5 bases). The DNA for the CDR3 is TGTGCCAGCAGCCATCCCCGGGGGTTCAGGCACTATGGCTACACCTTC. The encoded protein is CASSHPRGFRHYGYTF.